This T cell receptor beta chain is drawn from a study of STAT5B mutations in CD4+ large granular lymphocyte leukemia. The germline V gene has CDR1 MNHNS and CDR2 SASEGT. V lost 8 bases and J lost 4; bases outside the gene matches: 5. CDR3 length equals 13 residues. The repertoire was sequenced with immunoSEQ multiplex PCR; TCRdb's copy has only in-frame clones and lacks some. Of fewer than 40,000 clones listed, about four fifths are singletons. What was sequenced was CD4+ T cells from blood buffy coats. The clonotype comes from a human donor in good health. The chain uses TRBV6-1 and TRBJ1-5; 7 bases align to TRBD1. CDR3 sequence reads: CASSDRLNQPQHF. The DNA of the CDR3 is TGTGCCAGCTCGGACAGGCTAAATCAGCCCCAGCATTTT.